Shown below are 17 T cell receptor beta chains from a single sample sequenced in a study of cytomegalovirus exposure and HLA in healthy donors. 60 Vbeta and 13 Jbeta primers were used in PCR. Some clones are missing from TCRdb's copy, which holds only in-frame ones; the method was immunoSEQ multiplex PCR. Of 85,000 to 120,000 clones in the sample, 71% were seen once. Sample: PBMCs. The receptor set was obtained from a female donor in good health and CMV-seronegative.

The chain's CDR3 is CSVVDSSSYEQYF. DNA of the CDR3: TGCAGCGTTGTCGACAGCTCCTCCTACGAGCAGTACTTC. This rearrangement joins TRBV29-1 to TRBJ2-7; tentative D call: TRBD1 (5 bases). Germline loops: CDR1 SQVTM, CDR2 ANQGSEA. With 4 bases removed from V and 0 bases from J, the gap between germline ends came to 10 bases. The CDR3 has 13 amino acids.

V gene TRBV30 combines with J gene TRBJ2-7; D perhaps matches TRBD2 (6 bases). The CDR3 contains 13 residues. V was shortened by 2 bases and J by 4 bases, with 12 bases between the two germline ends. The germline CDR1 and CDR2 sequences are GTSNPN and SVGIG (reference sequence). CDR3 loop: CAWSIVLAYEQYF. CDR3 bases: TGTGCCTGGAGTATTGTACTAGCTTACGAGCAGTACTTC.

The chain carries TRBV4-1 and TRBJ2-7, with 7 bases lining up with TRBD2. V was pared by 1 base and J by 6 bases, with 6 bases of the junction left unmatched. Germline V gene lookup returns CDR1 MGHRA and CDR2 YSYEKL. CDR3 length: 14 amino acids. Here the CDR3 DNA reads TGCGCCAGCAGCCAAGGTGGGGCGGGAGTCGAGCAGTACTTC. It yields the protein CASSQGGAGVEQYF.

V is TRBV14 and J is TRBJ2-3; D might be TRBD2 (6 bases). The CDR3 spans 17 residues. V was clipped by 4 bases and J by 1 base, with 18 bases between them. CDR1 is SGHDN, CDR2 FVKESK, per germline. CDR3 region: CASSPRPLPSGTDTQYF. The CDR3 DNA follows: TGTGCCAGCAGCCCTAGACCCCTACCTAGCGGCACAGATACGCAGTATTTT.

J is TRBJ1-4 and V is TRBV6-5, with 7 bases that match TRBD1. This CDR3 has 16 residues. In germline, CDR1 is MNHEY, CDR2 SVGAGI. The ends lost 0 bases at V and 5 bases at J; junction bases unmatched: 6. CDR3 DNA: TGTGCCAGCAGTTACTCCCCAACAGGGGAGAATGAAAAACTGTTTTTT. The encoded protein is CASSYSPTGENEKLFF.

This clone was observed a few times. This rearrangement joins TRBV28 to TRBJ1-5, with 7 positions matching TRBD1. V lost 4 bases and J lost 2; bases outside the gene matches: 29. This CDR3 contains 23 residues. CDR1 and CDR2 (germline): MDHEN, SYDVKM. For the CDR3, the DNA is TGTGCCAGCAGTTCTCCCTTTCGGTGGAGTTACAGGGGTGGGGACGGCGGCAATCAGCCCCAGCATTTT. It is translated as CASSSPFRWSYRGGDGGNQPQHF.

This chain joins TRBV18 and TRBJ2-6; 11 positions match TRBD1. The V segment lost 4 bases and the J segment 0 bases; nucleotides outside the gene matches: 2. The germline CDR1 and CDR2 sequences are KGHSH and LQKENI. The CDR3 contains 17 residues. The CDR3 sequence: CASSLGTGGSGANVLTF. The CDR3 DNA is TGTGCCAGCTCACTTGGGACAGGGGGCTCTGGGGCCAACGTCCTGACTTTC.

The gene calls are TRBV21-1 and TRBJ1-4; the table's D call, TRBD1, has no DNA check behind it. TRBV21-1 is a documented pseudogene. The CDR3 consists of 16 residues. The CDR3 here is CASSSPTGGRREKLFF. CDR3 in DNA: TGTGCCAGCAGCTCGCCGACAGGGGGCAGACGGGAAAAACTGTTTTTT.

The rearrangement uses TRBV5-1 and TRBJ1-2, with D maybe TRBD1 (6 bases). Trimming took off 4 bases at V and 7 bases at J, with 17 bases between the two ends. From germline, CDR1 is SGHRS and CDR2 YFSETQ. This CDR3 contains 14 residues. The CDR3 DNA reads TGCGCCAGCAGCGCCGCAGGGGCAGGAGGTGGCTACACCTTC. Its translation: CASSAAGAGGGYTF.

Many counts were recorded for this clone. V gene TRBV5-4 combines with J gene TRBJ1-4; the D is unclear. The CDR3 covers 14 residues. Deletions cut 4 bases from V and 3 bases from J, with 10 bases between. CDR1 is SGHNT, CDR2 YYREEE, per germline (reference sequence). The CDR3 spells CASSLGAANEKLFF. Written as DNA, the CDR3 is TGTGCCAGCAGCCTCGGAGCCGCTAATGAAAAACTGTTTTTT.

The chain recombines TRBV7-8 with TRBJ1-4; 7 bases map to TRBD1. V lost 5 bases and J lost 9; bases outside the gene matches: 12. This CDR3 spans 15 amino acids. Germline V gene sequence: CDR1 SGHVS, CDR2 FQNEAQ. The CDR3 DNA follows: TGTGCCAGCAGCCCCTGGCCAAGGGGGCAGAAAAAACTGTTTTTT. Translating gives CASSPWPRGQKKLFF.

Written as DNA, the CDR3 is TGTGCCAGCTTACTTATTCAAGGCAATCAGCCCCAGCATTTT. Encoded protein: CASLLIQGNQPQHF. This chain links TRBV21-1 with TRBJ1-5. TRBV21-1 is noted as a pseudogene. This CDR3 has 14 residues.

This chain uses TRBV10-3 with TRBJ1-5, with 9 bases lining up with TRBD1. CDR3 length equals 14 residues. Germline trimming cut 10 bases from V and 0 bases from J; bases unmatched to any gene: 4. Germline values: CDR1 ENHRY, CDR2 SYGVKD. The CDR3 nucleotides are TGTGCCACCGGACAGGGGACTAGCAATCAGCCCCAGCATTTT. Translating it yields CATGQGTSNQPQHF.

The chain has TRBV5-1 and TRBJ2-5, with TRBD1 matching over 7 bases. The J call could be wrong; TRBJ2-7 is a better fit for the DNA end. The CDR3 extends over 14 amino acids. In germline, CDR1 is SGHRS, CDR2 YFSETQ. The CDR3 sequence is CASRAIQGRDEQYF. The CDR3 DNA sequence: TGCGCCAGCAGGGCGATACAGGGGCGCGACGAGCAGTACTTC.

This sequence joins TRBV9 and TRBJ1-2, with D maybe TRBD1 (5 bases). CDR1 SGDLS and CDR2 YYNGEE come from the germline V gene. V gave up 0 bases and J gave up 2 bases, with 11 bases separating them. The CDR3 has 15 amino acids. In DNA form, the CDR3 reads TGTGCCAGCAGCGTAGGTCAGGGCGCGAACTATGGCTACACCTTC. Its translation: CASSVGQGANYGYTF.

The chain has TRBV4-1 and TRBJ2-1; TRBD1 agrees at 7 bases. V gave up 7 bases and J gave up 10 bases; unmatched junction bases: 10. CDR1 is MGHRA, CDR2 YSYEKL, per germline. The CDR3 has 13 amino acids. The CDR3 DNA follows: TGCGCCAGCACCCCTGACAGGGCGGACGAGCAGTTCTTC. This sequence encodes CASTPDRADEQFF.

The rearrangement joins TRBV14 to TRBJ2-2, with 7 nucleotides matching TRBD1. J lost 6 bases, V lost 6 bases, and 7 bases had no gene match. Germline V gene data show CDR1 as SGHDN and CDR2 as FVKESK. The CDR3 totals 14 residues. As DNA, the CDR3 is TGTGCCAGCAGTCTCCAGGGGGATTCCGGGGAGCTGTTTTTT. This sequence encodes CASSLQGDSGELFF. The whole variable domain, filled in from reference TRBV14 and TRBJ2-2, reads EAGVTQFPSHSVIEKGQTVTLRCDPISGHDNLYWYRRVMGKEIKFLLHFVKESKQDESGMPNNRFLAERTGGTYSTLKVQPAELEDSGVYFCASSLQGDSGELFFGEGSRLTVL.